This passage covers 27 T cell receptor beta chains from one sample sequenced in a study of spatial heterogeneity in lung cancer. The time point here: sample taken at primary tumor resection. The input material, whole RNA from tumor, nontumor lung or frozen PBMC, was sequenced unsorted. In TCRdb, the 5' RACE reads were re-called with MiXCR into one record per CDR3 protein. The sample contains 2,500 to 3,500 distinct CDR3 sequences, 40% to 50% of which appear only once. This specimen was PBMCs, taken at surgery. Source of these receptors: a male donor with early-stage non-small cell lung cancer.

By sample fraction, this clonotype is medium-sized. The chain carries TRBV19 and TRBJ2-2, with 8 bases that match TRBD2. V shed 7 bases, J shed 3 bases, and the junction held 22 bases outside the gene matches. The CDR3 contains 20 residues. Germline lookup yields CDR1 LNHDA and CDR2 SQIVND (reference sequence). The CDR3 nucleotides are TGTGCCAGTACCGATTTGACCTCGGGGGGGCCTCGAAGGGACACCGGGGAGCTGTTTTTT. It codes for CASTDLTSGGPRRDTGELFF.

A few counts support this clonotype. V usage is TRBV15 and J usage is TRBJ2-1, with 7 bases fitting TRBD2. After removal of 6 bases from V and 9 bases from J, the junction contained 8 bases not matched to a gene. CDR1 is LNHNV, CDR2 YYDKDF, per germline (reference sequence). CDR3 length: 13 amino acids. CDR3 residues: CATSVAGGGEQFF. In DNA form, the CDR3 reads TGTGCCACCAGTGTAGCGGGTGGAGGTGAGCAGTTCTTC.

The J gene is TRBJ1-1, the V gene TRBV5-6; no definite D call. The V end lost 1 base, the J end lost 3 bases, and 4 bases lay between the germline ends. The CDR3 runs 12 residues. Germline-derived CDR1 and CDR2 are SGHDT and YYEEEE. The CDR3: CASSLRDTEAFF. DNA for the CDR3: TGTGCCAGCAGCTTGAGGGACACTGAAGCTTTCTTT. The complete variable domain, with remaining parts taken from reference TRBV5-6 and TRBJ1-1, reads DAGVTQSPTHLIKTRGQQVTLRCSPKSGHDTVSWYQQALGQGPQFIFQYYEEEERQRGNFPDRFSGHQFPNYSSELNVNALLLGDSALYLCASSLRDTEAFFGQGTRLTVV.

CDR3 in amino acids: CATSSLGLASQYF. The CDR3 bases are TGTGCCACCAGCAGCCTCGGACTAGCTTCGCAGTATTTT. The rearrangement uses TRBV15 and TRBJ2-3; 8 nucleotides align to TRBD2. Germline CDR1 LNHNV, CDR2 YYDKDF (reference sequence). V shed 3 bases, J shed 10 bases, and the junction held 6 bases outside the gene matches. The length of the CDR3 is 13 residues.

The chain couples TRBV29-1 to TRBJ2-1, with D maybe TRBD2 (7 bases). The CDR3 length is 12 residues. The V gene lost 8 bases and the J gene lost 5 bases, with 13 bases spanning the gap. Per germline, CDR1 SQVTM and CDR2 ANQGSEA. The CDR3 DNA reads as TGCAGCCCCCGAGGGGGGGACAATGAGCAGTTCTTC. It is translated as CSPRGGDNEQFF.

This clonotype was detected ten times or more. CDR3 loop: CASSPTDRASGANVLTF. CDR3 DNA: TGTGCCAGCAGCCCAACCGACAGGGCCTCTGGGGCCAACGTCCTGACTTTC. V is TRBV5-4 and J is TRBJ2-6; TRBD1 matches 7 bases. Germline V gives CDR1 SGHNT, CDR2 YYREEE (reference sequence). V was pared by 4 bases and J by 0 bases, with 7 bases of the junction left unmatched. This CDR3 contains 17 residues.

By share, this clonotype ranks as medium-sized (0.01 to 0.1%). The genes are TRBV7-2 and TRBJ1-2; possible D gene TRBD1, 6 bases. The V gene's germline CDR1 is SGHTA and CDR2 FQGNSA. V gave up 1 base and J gave up 6 bases, with 12 bases separating them. This CDR3 has 14 residues. In DNA, the CDR3 is TGTGCCAGCAGCTTAGTCAGGGGAGGCGATGGCTACACCTTC. This sequence encodes CASSLVRGGDGYTF.

The J gene is TRBJ2-1, the V gene TRBV18; 12 bases fit TRBD2. Trimming cost V 0 bases and J 4 bases; bases outside gene matches: 1. There are 16 residues in the CDR3. Germline V lookup: CDR1 KGHSH, CDR2 LQKENI. The CDR3 reads CASSPPTSGGYNEQFF. CDR3 DNA: TGTGCCAGCTCACCACCAACTAGCGGGGGGTACAATGAGCAGTTCTTC.

This clonotype appeared many times. The chain recombines TRBV28 with TRBJ1-3, with 9 bases matching TRBD1. V lost 5 bases, J lost 3 bases, and 8 bases stayed unmatched. Germline loops: CDR1 MDHEN, CDR2 SYDVKM. There are 16 residues in the CDR3. The CDR3 sequence is CASSARQGVGGNTIYF. The CDR3 nucleotides read TGTGCCAGCAGTGCAAGACAGGGGGTCGGTGGAAACACCATATATTTT.

The chain joins TRBV20-1 to TRBJ2-5, with D hard to call. This CDR3 spans 14 amino acids. V was trimmed by 6 bases and J by 7 bases, leaving 21 bases between them. Germline V gene lookup returns CDR1 DFQATT and CDR2 SNEGSKA (reference sequence). The CDR3 is CSAAPRNSSRTQYF. Here the CDR3 DNA reads TGCAGTGCCGCACCACGGAATTCCTCACGGACCCAGTACTTC.

This clonotype is classed as medium-sized. V gene TRBV5-5 combines with J gene TRBJ2-2; maybe TRBD2 (6 bases). V was cut by 6 bases and J by 1 base, with 7 bases left in between. The CDR3 has 13 residues. From germline, CDR1 is SGHKS and CDR2 YYEKEE (reference sequence). CDR3 residues: CASMEGNTGELFF. The CDR3 nucleotides read TGTGCCAGCATGGAGGGGAACACCGGGGAGCTGTTTTTT.

This clonotype is labeled medium-sized. V usage is TRBV12-3 or TRBV12-4 and J usage is TRBJ2-5; no clear D gene. The CDR3 loop spans 14 amino acids. V dropped 6 bases and J dropped 5 bases, with 16 bases sitting between them. The DNA of the CDR3 is TGTGCCAGCAGCCCTTTCCCCCGGGTGGAGACCCAGTACTTC. Translation: CASSPFPRVETQYF.

J is TRBJ2-3 and V is TRBV6-2 or TRBV6-3; TRBD1 matches at 11 bases. Germline V lookup: CDR1 MNHEY, CDR2 SVGEGT. Trimming removed 4 bases from V and 2 bases from J; junction bases left unmatched: 5. The length of the CDR3 is 16 residues. In nucleotides, the CDR3 is TGTGCCAGCAGTTCGGGACAGGGGGTCCCCACAGATACGCAGTATTTT. This gives the protein CASSSGQGVPTDTQYF.

This chain connects TRBV20-1 to TRBJ2-3; 8 bases map to TRBD1. V gave up 5 bases and J gave up 5 bases; unmatched junction bases: 15. The CDR3 has 16 residues. The germline CDR1 and CDR2 sequences are DFQATT and SNEGSKA (reference sequence). In nucleotides, the CDR3 is TGCAGTGCTGGTTTACCGACAGGGGCAATGGGAGATACGCAGTATTTT. Translating it yields CSAGLPTGAMGDTQYF.

In this sample, this clonotype turned up a few times. This chain links TRBV4-1 with TRBJ2-5, with TRBD2 matching 13 bases. The J segment lost 5 bases and the V segment lost 6 bases, leaving 9 bases of the junction unmatched. Germline assignment: CDR1 MGHRA and CDR2 YSYEKL. The CDR3 is 16 amino acids. CDR3 loop: CASRGVGLAGRETQYF. The CDR3 bases are TGCGCCAGCAGGGGAGTGGGACTAGCGGGAAGGGAGACCCAGTACTTC.

This clonotype showed up just a few times. The chain has TRBV20-1 and TRBJ2-3, with 13 bases matching TRBD2. Per the germline V gene, CDR1 is DFQATT and CDR2 is SNEGSKA (reference sequence). This CDR3 spans 16 amino acids. V shed 5 bases, J shed 2 bases, and the junction held 7 bases outside the gene matches. CDR3 DNA sequence: TGCAGTGCTGCCCAGGGACTAGCGGGGAACACAGATACGCAGTATTTT. Its protein product is CSAAQGLAGNTDTQYF.

The chain couples TRBV5-1 to TRBJ2-3; 9 nucleotides align to TRBD1. In germline, CDR1 is SGHRS, CDR2 YFSETQ. Germline trimming cut 6 bases from V and 1 base from J; bases unmatched to any gene: 12. This CDR3 contains 17 residues. This chain's CDR3 is CASTTSTGGAGTDTQYF. In DNA form, the CDR3 reads TGCGCCAGCACCACTTCCACAGGGGGCGCAGGCACAGATACGCAGTATTTT.

The rearrangement uses TRBV9 and TRBJ2-5, with 7 bases matching TRBD1. This CDR3 is built from 15 residues. CDR1 SGDLS and CDR2 YYNGEE come from the germline V gene. The junction had 7 bases not matched to a gene; V was cut back by 3 bases and J by 2 bases. CDR3 DNA: TGTGCCAGCAGCGCGGGGACAGTTATGCAAGAGACCCAGTACTTC. It specifies CASSAGTVMQETQYF.

The V gene is TRBV29-1, the J gene TRBJ2-2; D is possibly TRBD1 (6 bases). Germline V gives CDR1 SQVTM, CDR2 ANQGSEA. The CDR3 sequence is 15 residues long. V lost 4 bases and J 0 bases, leaving 12 bases between the germline ends. CDR3 sequence: CSVVGTNANTGELFF. The CDR3 nucleotides read TGCAGCGTTGTGGGGACAAACGCGAACACCGGGGAGCTGTTTTTT.

J is TRBJ2-5 and V is TRBV5-1; 7 bases are a match to TRBD2. V lost 4 bases and J lost 4; bases outside the gene matches: 10. The germline CDR1 and CDR2 sequences are SGHRS and YFSETQ. The CDR3 totals 15 residues. The CDR3 loop reads CASSPGGLAGETQYF. CDR3 nucleotide sequence: TGCGCCAGCAGCCCGGGAGGTCTAGCCGGAGAGACCCAGTACTTC. Combining the CDR3 with reference TRBV5-1 and TRBJ2-5 gives the whole variable domain KAGVTQTPRYLIKTRGQQVTLSCSPISGHRSVSWYQQTPGQGLQFLFEYFSETQRNKGNFPGRFSGRQFSNSRSEMNVSTLELGDSALYLCASSPGGLAGETQYFGPGTRLLVL.

V gene TRBV20-1 combines with J gene TRBJ2-7, with D hard to call. The V and J ends lost 5 bases and 0 bases respectively, with 14 bases between them. Germline V gives CDR1 DFQATT, CDR2 SNEGSKA (reference sequence). The CDR3 loop spans 14 amino acids. CDR3 region: CSAPTTESSYEQYF. CDR3 nucleotide sequence: TGCAGTGCTCCAACGACGGAGAGCTCCTACGAGCAGTACTTC.

This clonotype showed up many times. The chain uses TRBV20-1 and TRBJ2-7; D is unresolved. Between the trimmed V and J ends, which lost 6 bases and 3 bases, there was a span of 9 bases. Looked up from germline, CDR1 is DFQATT and CDR2 is SNEGSKA (reference sequence). This CDR3 is built from 11 residues. CDR3 DNA: TGCAGTGCCCCCGTGGGCTACGAGCAGTACTTC. As protein: CSAPVGYEQYF.

This clonotype was seen more than once but under ten times. This rearrangement joins TRBV28 to TRBJ1-2; the D is unclear. V lost 5 bases and J lost 8, with 18 bases in between. The CDR3 extends over 14 amino acids. The germline gives CDR1 MDHEN, CDR2 SYDVKM. The CDR3 region is CASSPDLGQRGYTF. CDR3 bases: TGTGCCAGCAGTCCCGACCTAGGGCAGCGAGGCTACACCTTC.

This chain joins TRBV7-3 and TRBJ2-3, with 10 bases that match TRBD2. In germline, CDR1 is SGHTA, CDR2 FQGTGA. With V trimmed by 4 bases and J by 4 bases, 5 bases remained unmatched. This CDR3 comprises 15 residues. This chain's CDR3 is CASSSQAGGADTQYF. The CDR3 nucleotides read TGTGCCAGCAGCTCTCAAGCGGGAGGGGCAGATACGCAGTATTTT.

This clonotype has ten or more counts. The chain has TRBV6-5 and TRBJ2-7; 7 bases align to TRBD1. This CDR3 region has 15 residues. With V trimmed by 5 bases and J by 1 base, 8 bases remained unmatched. Germline CDR1 reads MNHEY; CDR2 reads SVGAGI. For the CDR3, the DNA is TGTGCCAGCAGTGAAGGGGGCTTAAGTTCCTACGAGCAGTACTTC. This encodes CASSEGGLSSYEQYF.

J is TRBJ2-1 and V is TRBV7-2; weak D call: TRBD2 (6 bases). V lost 5 bases and J lost 0, with 14 bases in between. Germline CDR1 is SGHTA and CDR2 is FQGNSA. The CDR3 runs 16 residues. Here the CDR3 DNA reads TGTGCCAGCAGCCAAATCCGACTAGTCTCCTACAATGAGCAGTTCTTC. Encoded protein: CASSQIRLVSYNEQFF.

This clonotype was seen many times. The chain carries TRBV11-1 and TRBJ2-5, with a tentative D call TRBD1 (6 bases). V was trimmed by 2 bases and J by 4 bases, leaving 17 bases between them. The CDR3 extends over 16 amino acids. Germline V CDR1 and CDR2: SGHAT, FQDESV (reference sequence). The CDR3 region has the DNA TGTGCCAGCAGCTTAATGGACAGTCCATGGGCAGAGACCCAGTACTTC. Amino acid sequence: CASSLMDSPWAETQYF. Looking up the rest from reference TRBV11-1 and TRBJ2-5 gives the full variable domain: EAEVAQSPRYKITEKSQAVAFWCDPISGHATLYWYRQILGQGPELLVQFQDESVVDDSQLPKDRFSAERLKGVDSTLKIQPAELGDSAMYLCASSLMDSPWAETQYFGPGTRLLVL.